This TCR beta chain originates from a study of blood T cell repertoires in COVID-19 (dated by TCRdb to 2020 to 2022). Context from the whole study: Collaborator samples came from the United States, Italy and Spain and covered acute and convalescent phases of COVID-19. Where HLA class I and class II types were available, the types were taken from metadata supplied by the sample provider, not from assay-based typing. The repertoires were made available in a free public database intended to serve as a resource for research on the immune response to SARS-CoV-2. The dataset comprised deeply sampled blood TCRbeta repertoires from subjects exposed to, actively infected with, or recovered from COVID-19. The samples were drawn from two sources: the first 160 participants of the ongoing ImmuneRACE study, and 1,254 subjects contributed by 6 global collaborators. The material from the prospective study consisted of cDNA or gDNA derived from T cells, B-cell-depleted T cells, or PBMCs. A de-identified subject ID, COVID-19 status, age in years and sex were almost always included in the sample metadata.

Whole blood was collected in K2EDTA tubes by collaborating institutions according to the institutions' own protocols. Collaborator samples were shipped for TCRbeta analysis as frozen whole blood, isolated PBMCs, or DNA extracted from either sample type. Regarding this clone: Its antigen is unknown. Base quality data are lacking; no much larger clone is found one base away.

V is reduced by 5 bases and J by 1 base, leaving a spacing of 18 bases between them. Its CDR3 holds 17 amino acids, cysteine through phenylalanine. Of the read, only the CDR3 DNA is kept; its 51 bases are in frame from base 1. For CDR1 and CDR2, the germline V gene lists MNHEY and SVGEGT. The immunoSEQ Assay, a bias-controlled multiplex PCR, was used to amplify TCRbeta CDR3 regions from genomic DNA. Turning to the authors' computational methods: Within the assay, amplification of reference gene primers was used to estimate how many nucleated cells each sample contained. To quantify the absolute abundance of each unique TCRbeta CDR3 rearrangement, sequence reads were collapsed and filtered. For each sample, productive Simpson clonality was calculated as the square root of Simpson's diversity index across productive rearrangements. The immuneACCESS repertoire file appears here via TCRdb, limited to in-frame rearrangements. These files lack a portion of the clones; in checked studies, under half of the deficit traces to unresolved V genes, and the cause of the others is not known. The D gene and trimming were derived from the DNA, and the V and J assignments and clone size from that table. In all, the sample holds some 150,000 clones, and 84% of those were seen once. 35% to 40% of the sample rests with the top ten.

Study-wide conclusions, independent of this receptor: How much clinical and demographic metadata was included differed by source and by participant, and the metadata was provided uncurated.

This chain is built from TRBV6-2 or TRBV6-3 and TRBJ2-4, and possibly TRBD2, on 5 matching bases. The sequence was collected from a human donor in a cohort sampled during active COVID-19. The specimen was peripheral blood. The CDR3 protein is CASSPPREVLAKNIQYF. In nucleotide form, the sequence is TGTGCCAGCAGTCCCCCTCGGGAAGTTTTGGCCAAAAACATTCAGTACTTC.